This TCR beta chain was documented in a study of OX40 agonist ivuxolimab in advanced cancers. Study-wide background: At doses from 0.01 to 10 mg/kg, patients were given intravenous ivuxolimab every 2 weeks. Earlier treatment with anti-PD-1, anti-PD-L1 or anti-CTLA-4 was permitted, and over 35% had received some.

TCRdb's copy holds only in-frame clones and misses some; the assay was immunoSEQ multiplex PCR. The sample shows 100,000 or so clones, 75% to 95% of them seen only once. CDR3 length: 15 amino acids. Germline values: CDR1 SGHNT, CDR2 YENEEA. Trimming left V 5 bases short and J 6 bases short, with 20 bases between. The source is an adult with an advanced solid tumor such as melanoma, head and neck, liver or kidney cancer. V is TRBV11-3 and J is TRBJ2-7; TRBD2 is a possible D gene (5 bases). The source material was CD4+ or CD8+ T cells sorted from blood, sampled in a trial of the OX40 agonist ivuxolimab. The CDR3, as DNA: TGTGCCAGCAGCCTCGGAACCGCGGGTTCAGTCGAGCAGTACTTC. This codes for CASSLGTAGSVEQYF.